A single sample gave rise to the 20 T cell receptor beta chains below, sequenced in a study of memory CD4+ T cells and cytomegalovirus serostatus. The sort gate was single viable CD3+CD4+CD8-CD45RO+ cells for memory CD4+ T cells. Clones were sequenced by immunoSEQ multiplex PCR, and TCRdb holds only the in-frame ones, with some missing. The sample carries about 59,000 clones, around 80% recorded once. The sample taken for sequencing was memory CD4+ T cells from blood. The receptors shown here come from an adult in good health and CMV-seronegative.

DNA of the CDR3: TGCGCCAGCAGCTTGGAGGGGCGCGGGGGCACAAGCACAGATACGCAGTATTTT. Its protein product is CASSLEGRGGTSTDTQYF. The chain couples TRBV5-1 to TRBJ2-3, with a tentative D call TRBD2 (7 bases). Germline CDR1 SGHRS, CDR2 YFSETQ. Trimming shortened V by 0 bases and J by 0 bases, and 17 bases separated the two germline ends. This CDR3 comprises 18 residues.

This clone was observed a single time. The rearrangement uses TRBV4-1 and TRBJ2-7; D is undetermined. The germline gives CDR1 MGHRA, CDR2 YSYEKL. The CDR3 has 16 residues. Trimming stripped 0 bases from V and 6 bases from J, with 18 bases between. CDR3 in DNA: TGCGCCAGCAGCCAAGATCAAGGTGCGGTCGCCGCCGAGCAGTACTTC. Translating it yields CASSQDQGAVAAEQYF.

The rearrangement links TRBV7-3 to TRBJ1-1; 12 bases are shared with TRBD1. The V and J ends lost 4 bases and 5 bases, in that order; junction bases with no gene match: 11. This CDR3 region has 17 residues. From germline, CDR1 is SGHTA and CDR2 FQGTGA. The CDR3 loop reads CASSSVGTGGEGTEAFF. CDR3 coding DNA: TGTGCCAGCAGCTCCGTTGGGACAGGGGGCGAGGGAACTGAAGCTTTCTTT.

By its share, this clone is medium-sized. J is TRBJ2-1 and V is TRBV18, with TRBD2 identical over 9 bases. J was trimmed by 8 bases and V by 6 bases; bases with no gene match: 11. Germline CDR1 is KGHSH and CDR2 is LQKENI. The CDR3 has 15 amino acids. CDR3 sequence: CASSPGTSSFDEQFF. The CDR3 DNA reads TGTGCCAGCTCCCCCGGGACTAGCAGTTTCGATGAGCAGTTCTTC.

V usage is TRBV5-1 and J usage is TRBJ2-1; D is unclear. This CDR3 contains 17 residues. Per the germline V gene, CDR1 is SGHRS and CDR2 is YFSETQ. V was trimmed by 4 bases and J by 0 bases, leaving 17 bases between them. The CDR3 DNA sequence: TGCGCCAGCAGCCGTACCCAAAGGGTGAGCTCCTACAATGAGCAGTTCTTC. It yields the protein CASSRTQRVSSYNEQFF.

This clone has more than one count but fewer than ten. This rearrangement joins TRBV28 to TRBJ2-5; 9 bases agree with TRBD2. The CDR3 loop spans 15 amino acids. Trimming cost V 4 bases and J 5 bases; bases outside gene matches: 8. Germline lookup yields CDR1 MDHEN and CDR2 SYDVKM. CDR3 residues: CASSSPSGMEETQYF. The CDR3 region has the DNA TGTGCCAGCAGTTCGCCTAGCGGGATGGAGGAGACCCAGTACTTC.

The chain recombines TRBV5-4 with TRBJ2-7; 7 nucleotides line up with TRBD2. Germline V gene sequence: CDR1 SGHNT, CDR2 YYREEE (reference sequence). The V segment lost 5 bases and the J segment 2 bases; nucleotides outside the gene matches: 13. This CDR3 has 16 residues. For the CDR3, the DNA is TGTGCCAGCAGTTTTGGAGGCGGCGGGACTACCTACGAGCAGTACTTC. It encodes CASSFGGGGTTYEQYF.

In DNA form, the CDR3 reads TGTGCCAGTAGTATTCAGGGCCAACGTGCTGGAAAACTGTTTTTT. Amino acids: CASSIQGQRAGKLFF. This chain joins TRBV19 and TRBJ1-4; a weak D match, TRBD1 (5 bases). The V end was cut by 3 bases, the J end by 10 bases, with 18 bases between. The CDR3 loop spans 15 amino acids. Germline CDR1 reads LNHDA; CDR2 reads SQIVND (reference sequence).

The V and J genes are TRBV18 and TRBJ1-1; D not resolved. The CDR3 sequence is 13 residues long. V was pared by 6 bases and J by 1 base, with 9 bases between. CDR1 is KGHSH, CDR2 LQKENI, per germline. The CDR3 loop reads CASSRGENTEAFF. The CDR3 region has the DNA TGTGCCAGCTCCCGGGGTGAGAACACTGAAGCTTTCTTT.

This clone was seen just once. This sequence joins TRBV28 and TRBJ1-4; D is perhaps TRBD1 (6 bases). Trimming removed 2 bases from V and 0 bases from J, with 10 bases in between. The CDR3 consists of 16 residues. CDR1 MDHEN and CDR2 SYDVKM come from the germline V gene. The CDR3 is CASSLMGATTNEKLFF. The CDR3, as DNA: TGTGCCAGCAGTTTAATGGGGGCAACAACTAATGAAAAACTGTTTTTT. The full variable domain, its missing parts supplied by reference TRBV28 and TRBJ1-4, is DVKVTQSSRYLVKRTGEKVFLECVQDMDHENMFWYRQDPGLGLRLIYFSYDVKMKEKGDIPEGYSVSREKKERFSLILESASTNQTSMYLCASSLMGATTNEKLFFGSGTQLSVL.

The gene calls are TRBV27 and TRBJ2-3; a weak D match, TRBD1 (6 bases). CDR1 is MNHEY, CDR2 SMNVEV, per germline (reference sequence). V lost 2 bases to trimming and J lost 5 bases, with 11 bases between them. The CDR3 extends over 14 amino acids. CDR3 loop: CASSLNAGVDTQYF. CDR3 sequence (DNA): TGTGCCAGCAGTTTAAACGCAGGGGTAGATACGCAGTATTTT.

The chain uses TRBV30 and TRBJ2-7, with a weak D call TRBD1 (6 bases). The CDR3 spans 12 residues. Germline V gene data show CDR1 as GTSNPN and CDR2 as SVGIG (reference sequence). V was pared by 0 bases and J by 6 bases, with 9 bases between. CDR3 residues: CAWSVSGVEQYF. The CDR3 region has the DNA TGTGCCTGGAGTGTATCAGGGGTCGAGCAGTACTTC.

V is TRBV7-9 and J is TRBJ2-5; no clear D. From germline, CDR1 is SEHNR and CDR2 FQNEAQ (reference sequence). The V gene lost 0 bases and the J gene lost 9 bases, with 8 bases spanning the gap. The CDR3 has 12 residues. This CDR3 reads CASSLAQVAQYF. The CDR3, as DNA: TGTGCCAGCAGCTTAGCGCAGGTAGCCCAGTACTTC.

The rearrangement joins TRBV6-5 to TRBJ2-3; D remains unclear. The CDR3 is 13 amino acids. Trimming took off 7 bases at V and 2 bases at J, with 10 bases between the two ends. Germline CDR1 is MNHEY and CDR2 is SVGAGI. For the CDR3, the DNA is TGTGCCAGCAACGGTGGGGACACAGATACGCAGTATTTT. Its protein product is CASNGGDTDTQYF.

V gene TRBV27 combines with J gene TRBJ2-1; 10 nucleotides align to TRBD2. The CDR3 loop spans 16 amino acids. The V and J ends lost 9 bases and 7 bases, in that order; junction bases with no gene match: 15. Germline values: CDR1 MNHEY, CDR2 SMNVEV (reference sequence). CDR3 residues: CARSPSSGRPRNEQFF. In DNA, the CDR3 is TGTGCCAGAAGCCCCTCTAGCGGGAGACCTAGGAATGAGCAGTTCTTC.

The V call is TRBV5-1, the J call TRBJ1-3; 7 bases are a match to TRBD1. With 3 bases clipped from V and 4 bases from J, the junction kept 7 bases outside the gene matches. CDR1 and CDR2 from the germline V gene are SGHRS and YFSETQ. CDR3 size: 15 residues. The CDR3 is CASSSTVGGGNTIYF. In DNA, the CDR3 is TGCGCCAGCAGCTCCACCGTAGGGGGCGGAAACACCATATATTTT.

V usage is TRBV28 and J usage is TRBJ2-7, with D perhaps TRBD2 (6 bases). Germline V gives CDR1 MDHEN, CDR2 SYDVKM. The CDR3 covers 12 residues. CDR3 protein: CVSTRDLGEQYF. The DNA for the CDR3 is TGTGTCTCGACTAGGGATCTGGGAGAGCAGTACTTC.

The rearrangement joins TRBV11-3 to TRBJ1-2; 7 bases agree with TRBD1. The germline gives CDR1 SGHNT, CDR2 YENEEA. This CDR3 region has 14 residues. The ends lost 8 bases at V and 6 bases at J; junction bases unmatched: 12. CDR3: CASQLTGTEHGYTF. CDR3 nucleotide sequence: TGTGCCAGCCAGCTTACAGGGACAGAACATGGCTACACCTTC.

J is TRBJ2-5 and V is TRBV21-1; the table's D call, TRBD1, was not checked against the DNA. TRBV21-1 is flagged as a pseudogene. This CDR3 comprises 15 residues. DNA of the CDR3: TGTGCCAGCAGCAAGGATACAGGGGACCAAGAGACCCAGTACTTC. Translating gives CASSKDTGDQETQYF.

This chain connects TRBV6-5 to TRBJ2-7; 7 bases align to TRBD2. V lost 4 bases to trimming and J lost 2 bases; unmatched junction nucleotides: 5. This CDR3 region has 14 residues. Germline CDR1 reads MNHEY; CDR2 reads SVGAGI. Written as DNA, the CDR3 is TGTGCCAGCAGTTTGAGGGAGGGCCCCTACGAGCAGTACTTC. Encoded protein: CASSLREGPYEQYF.